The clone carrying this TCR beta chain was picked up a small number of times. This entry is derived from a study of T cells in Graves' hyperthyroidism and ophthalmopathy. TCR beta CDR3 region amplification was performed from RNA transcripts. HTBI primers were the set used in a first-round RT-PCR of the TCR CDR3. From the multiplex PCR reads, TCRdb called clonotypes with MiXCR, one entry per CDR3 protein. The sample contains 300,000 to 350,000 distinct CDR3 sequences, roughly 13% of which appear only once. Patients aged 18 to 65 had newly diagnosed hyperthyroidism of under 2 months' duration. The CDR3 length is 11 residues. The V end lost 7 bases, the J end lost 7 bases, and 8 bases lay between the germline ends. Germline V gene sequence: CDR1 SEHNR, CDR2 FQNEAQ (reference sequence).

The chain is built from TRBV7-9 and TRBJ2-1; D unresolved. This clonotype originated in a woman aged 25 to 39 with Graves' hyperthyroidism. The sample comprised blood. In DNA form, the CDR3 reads TGTGCCAGCACGAGCGAGAATGAGCAGTTCTTC. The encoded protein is CASTSENEQFF.